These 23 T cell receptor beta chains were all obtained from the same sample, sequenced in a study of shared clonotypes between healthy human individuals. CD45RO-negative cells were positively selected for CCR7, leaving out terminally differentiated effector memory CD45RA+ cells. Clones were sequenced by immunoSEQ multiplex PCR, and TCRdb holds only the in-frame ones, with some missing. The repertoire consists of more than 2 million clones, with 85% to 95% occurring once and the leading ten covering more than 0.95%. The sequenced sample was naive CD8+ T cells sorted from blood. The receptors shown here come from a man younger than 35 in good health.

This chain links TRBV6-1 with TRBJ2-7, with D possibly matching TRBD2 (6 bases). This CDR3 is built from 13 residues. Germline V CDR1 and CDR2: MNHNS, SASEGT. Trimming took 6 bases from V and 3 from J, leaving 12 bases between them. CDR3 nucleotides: TGTGCCAGCAGGGGACTCACCGGCTACGAGCAGTACTTC. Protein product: CASRGLTGYEQYF.

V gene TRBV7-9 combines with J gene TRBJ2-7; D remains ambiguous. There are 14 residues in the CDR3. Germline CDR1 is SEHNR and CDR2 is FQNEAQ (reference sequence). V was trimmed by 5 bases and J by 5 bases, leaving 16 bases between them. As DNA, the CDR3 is TGTGCCAGCAGCGATCAGGCTGATCTCCACGAGCAGTACTTC. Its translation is CASSDQADLHEQYF.

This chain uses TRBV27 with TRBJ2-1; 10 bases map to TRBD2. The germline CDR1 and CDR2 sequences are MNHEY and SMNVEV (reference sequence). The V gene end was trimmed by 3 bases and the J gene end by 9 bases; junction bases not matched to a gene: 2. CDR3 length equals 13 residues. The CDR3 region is CASSFSGGGEQFF. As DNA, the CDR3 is TGTGCCAGCAGTTTCAGCGGGGGGGGTGAGCAGTTCTTC.

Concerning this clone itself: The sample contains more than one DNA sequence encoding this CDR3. In nucleotides, the CDR3 is TGTGCCAGCAGCTTAAGTAGCTCCTACAATGAGCAGTTCTTC. Amino acids: CASSLSSSYNEQFF. The chain uses TRBV13 and TRBJ2-1, with D uncertain. The V end was cut by 2 bases, the J end by 0 bases, with 5 bases between. This CDR3 is 14 amino acids long. Germline assignment: CDR1 PRHDT and CDR2 FYEKMQ (reference sequence).

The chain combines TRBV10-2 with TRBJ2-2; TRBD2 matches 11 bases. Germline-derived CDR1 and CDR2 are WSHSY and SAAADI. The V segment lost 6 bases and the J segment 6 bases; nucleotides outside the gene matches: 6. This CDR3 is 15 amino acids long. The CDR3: CASSRLAGGAGELFF. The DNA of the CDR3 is TGCGCCAGCAGCCGGCTAGCGGGGGGAGCCGGGGAGCTGTTTTTT.

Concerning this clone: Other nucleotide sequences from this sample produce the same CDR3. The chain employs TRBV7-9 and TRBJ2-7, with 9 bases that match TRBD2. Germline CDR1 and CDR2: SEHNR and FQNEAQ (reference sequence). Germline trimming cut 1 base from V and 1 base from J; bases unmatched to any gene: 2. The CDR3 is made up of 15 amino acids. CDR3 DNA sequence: TGTGCCAGCAGCTTAGGTAGCGGGAGTTCCTACGAGCAGTACTTC. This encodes CASSLGSGSSYEQYF.

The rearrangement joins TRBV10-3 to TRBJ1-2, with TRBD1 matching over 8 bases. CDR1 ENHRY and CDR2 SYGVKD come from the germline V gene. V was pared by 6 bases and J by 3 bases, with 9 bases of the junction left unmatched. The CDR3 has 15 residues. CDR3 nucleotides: TGTGCCATCAGGCCCGGGCAGGGGGCCGACTATGGCTACACCTTC. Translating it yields CAIRPGQGADYGYTF.

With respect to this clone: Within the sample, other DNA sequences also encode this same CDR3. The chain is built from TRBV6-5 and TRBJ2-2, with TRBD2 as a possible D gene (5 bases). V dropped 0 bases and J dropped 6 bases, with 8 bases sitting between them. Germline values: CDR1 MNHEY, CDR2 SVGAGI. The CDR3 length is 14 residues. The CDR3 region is CASSYSSGAGELFF. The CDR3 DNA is TGTGCCAGCAGTTACTCCTCCGGGGCCGGGGAGCTGTTTTTT.

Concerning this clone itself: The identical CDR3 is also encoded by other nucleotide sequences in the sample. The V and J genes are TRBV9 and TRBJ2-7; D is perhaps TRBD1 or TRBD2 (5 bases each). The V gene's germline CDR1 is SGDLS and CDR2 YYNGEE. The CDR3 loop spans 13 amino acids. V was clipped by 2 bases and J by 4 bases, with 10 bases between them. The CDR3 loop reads CASSVGPGYEQYF. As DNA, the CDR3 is TGTGCCAGCAGCGTGGGACCAGGGTACGAGCAGTACTTC.

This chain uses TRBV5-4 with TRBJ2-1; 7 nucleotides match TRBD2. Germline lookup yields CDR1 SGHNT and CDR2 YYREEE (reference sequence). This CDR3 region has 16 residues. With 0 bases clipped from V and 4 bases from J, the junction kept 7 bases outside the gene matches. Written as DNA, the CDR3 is TGTGCCAGCAGCTTGGGGGGCGGGAGATCTTACAATGAGCAGTTCTTC. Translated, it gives CASSLGGGRSYNEQFF.

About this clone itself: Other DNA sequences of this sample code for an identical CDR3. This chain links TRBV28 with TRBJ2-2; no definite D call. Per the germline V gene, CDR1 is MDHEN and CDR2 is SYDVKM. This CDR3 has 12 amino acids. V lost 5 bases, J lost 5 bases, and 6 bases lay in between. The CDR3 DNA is TGTGCCAGCAGTCTCGGAACCGGGGAGCTGTTTTTT. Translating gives CASSLGTGELFF.

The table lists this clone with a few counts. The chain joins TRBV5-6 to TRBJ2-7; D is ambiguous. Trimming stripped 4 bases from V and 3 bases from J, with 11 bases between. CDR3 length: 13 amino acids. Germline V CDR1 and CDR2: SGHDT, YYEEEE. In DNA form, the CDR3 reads TGTGCCAGCAGCCCGACTTCGGGCTACGAGCAGTACTTC. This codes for CASSPTSGYEQYF.

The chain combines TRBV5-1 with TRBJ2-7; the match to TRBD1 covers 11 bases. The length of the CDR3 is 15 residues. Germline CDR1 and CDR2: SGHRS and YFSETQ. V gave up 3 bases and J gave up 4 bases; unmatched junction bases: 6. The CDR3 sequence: CASSWRDRGIYEQYF. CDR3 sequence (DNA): TGCGCCAGCAGCTGGAGGGACAGGGGGATTTACGAGCAGTACTTC.

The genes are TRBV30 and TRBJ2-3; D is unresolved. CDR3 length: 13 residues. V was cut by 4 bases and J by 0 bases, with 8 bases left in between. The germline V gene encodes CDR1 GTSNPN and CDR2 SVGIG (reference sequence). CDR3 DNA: TGTGCCTGGACCATGGACAGCACAGATACGCAGTATTTT. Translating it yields CAWTMDSTDTQYF.

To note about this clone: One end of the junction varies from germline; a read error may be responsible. CDR3 loop: CASSLPKGTGDSHNEQFF. The DNA of the CDR3 is TGTGCCAGCAGCTTGCCCAAAGGGACAGGGGACTCCCACAATGAGCAGTTCTTC. The chain joins TRBV5-6 to TRBJ2-1; 10 nucleotides align to TRBD1. Looked up from germline, CDR1 is SGHDT and CDR2 is YYEEEE. This CDR3 spans 18 amino acids.

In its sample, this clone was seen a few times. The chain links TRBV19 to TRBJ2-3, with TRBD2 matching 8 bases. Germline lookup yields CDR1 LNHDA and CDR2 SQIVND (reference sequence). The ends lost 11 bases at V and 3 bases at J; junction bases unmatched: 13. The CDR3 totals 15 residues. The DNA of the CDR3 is TGTGCCGGCCGAGACGGGAGGGAGTGGACAGATACGCAGTATTTT. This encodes CAGRDGREWTDTQYF.

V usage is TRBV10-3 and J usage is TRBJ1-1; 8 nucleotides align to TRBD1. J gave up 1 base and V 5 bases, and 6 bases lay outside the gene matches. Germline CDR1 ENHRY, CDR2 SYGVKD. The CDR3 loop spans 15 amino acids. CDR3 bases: TGTGCCATCAGTAATTGGGACAGGAAGAACACTGAAGCTTTCTTT. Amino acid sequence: CAISNWDRKNTEAFF.

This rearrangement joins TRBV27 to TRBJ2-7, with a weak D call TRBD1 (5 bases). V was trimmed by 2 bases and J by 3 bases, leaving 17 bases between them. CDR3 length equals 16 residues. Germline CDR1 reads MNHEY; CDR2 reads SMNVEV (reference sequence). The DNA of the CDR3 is TGTGCCAGCAGTTTAAGGGGTTCCTTTAGTCTCTACGAGCAGTACTTC. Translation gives CASSLRGSFSLYEQYF.

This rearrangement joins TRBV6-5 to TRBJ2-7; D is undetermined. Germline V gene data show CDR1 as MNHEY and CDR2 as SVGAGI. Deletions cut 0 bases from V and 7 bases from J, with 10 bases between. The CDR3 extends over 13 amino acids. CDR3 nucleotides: TGTGCCAGCAGTTACTCGGACGTTGGGGAGCAGTACTTC. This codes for CASSYSDVGEQYF.

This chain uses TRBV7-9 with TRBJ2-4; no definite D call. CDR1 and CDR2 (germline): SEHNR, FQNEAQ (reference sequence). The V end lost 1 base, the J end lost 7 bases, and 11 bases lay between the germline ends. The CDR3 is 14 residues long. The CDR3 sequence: CASSLDDRLNIQYF. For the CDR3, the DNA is TGTGCCAGCAGCTTAGACGACCGCCTGAACATTCAGTACTTC.

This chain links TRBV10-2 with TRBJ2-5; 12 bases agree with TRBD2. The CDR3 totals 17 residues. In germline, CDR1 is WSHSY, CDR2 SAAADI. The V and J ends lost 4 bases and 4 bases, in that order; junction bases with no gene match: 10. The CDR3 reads CASSGGTSGGRGETQYF. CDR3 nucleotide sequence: TGCGCCAGCAGTGGGGGAACTAGCGGGGGGCGCGGAGAGACCCAGTACTTC.

The CDR3 coding sequence is TGTGCCAGCAGCGGCAGGGATCAAAACATTCAGTACTTC. Residues: CASSGRDQNIQYF. This chain connects TRBV11-3 to TRBJ2-4; TRBD1 is a possible D gene (5 bases). V gave up 5 bases and J gave up 5 bases, with 10 bases separating them. This CDR3 is built from 13 residues. Germline CDR1 SGHNT, CDR2 YENEEA.

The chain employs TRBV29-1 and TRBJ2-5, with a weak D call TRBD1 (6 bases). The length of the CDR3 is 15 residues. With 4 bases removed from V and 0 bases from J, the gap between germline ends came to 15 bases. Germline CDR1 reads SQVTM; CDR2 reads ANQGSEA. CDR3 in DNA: TGCAGCGTTGTCGAAGCAGGGGAATACCAAGAGACCCAGTACTTC. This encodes CSVVEAGEYQETQYF.